This T cell receptor (beta chain) was identified during a study of T-cell reconstitution after alpha-beta-depleted transplantation in children. With respect to this clonotype: Its antigen remains unidentified. Compared with germline, one end of the junction differs, possibly owing to a read error.

Study-level points and caveats: Once a year had passed after transplant, T-cell counts and diversity came mostly from newly produced T cells. There were reportedly several hundred expanded graft clones from which alpha-beta T cells came about two months after transplant. Surviving recipient T cells and intrathymic progenitors accounted for some patients' high TCRbeta diversity at day 60.

This CDR3 spans 12 amino acids. Germline V gene sequence: CDR1 LGHNT, CDR2 FRNRAP. Unique molecular identifiers were used to barcode this TCRbeta library. From the PCR reads, TCRdb called clonotypes with MiXCR, one entry per CDR3 protein. This table has over 450,000 distinct CDR3 sequences, over 9.5% appearing once. This receptor was obtained from a child aged 2 to 15 with inherited bone marrow failure, due to receive a stem cell transplant. Here the sequenced sample was PBMCs, taken before TCRalphabeta/CD19-depleted stem cell transplant. V is TRBV12-5 and J is TRBJ2-7; the D gene is possibly TRBD1 (5 bases). The CDR3 DNA follows: TGTGCTAGTGGTTTGGACAGGACCCACCGGCGCTTC. Translating gives CASGLDRTHRRF.